A selection of T cell receptor beta chains follows, all from one sample in a study of identifying expanded T cells in peripheral blood. TCRdb keeps only in-frame clones here, not all; method: immunoSEQ multiplex PCR. The repertoire has 130,000 or so clones, about four fifths of them found once; the top ten carry more than 2.5%. The specimen was blood. All receptors come from a person aged 18 to 75 in good health. Each CDR3 is given with its conserved first and last residue. D genes are given only for firm matches. Rows give clone size only sometimes, using once, few, many, or a class for an expanded clone.

cdr3_nt | cdr3_aa | v_call | d_call | j_call | clone_size
TGTGCCAGCAGCTTTACAGCGGGGGTATACAATGAGCAGTTCTTC | CASSFTAGVYNEQFF | TRBV7-9 | TRBD2 | TRBJ2-1 | NA
TGTGCCAGCAGTTTAGTAGCTGTAGGAGTCACAATGAACACTGAAGCTTTCTTT | CASSLVAVGVTMNTEAFF | TRBV27 | NA | TRBJ1-1 | NA
TGTGCCACCAGCAGAGAGAGGGGGAATGAGCAGTTCTTC | CATSRERGNEQFF | TRBV15 | NA | TRBJ2-1 | NA
TGTGCCAGTAGTAAGTCGCAGGATTATGGCTACACCTTC | CASSKSQDYGYTF | TRBV19 | NA | TRBJ1-2 | NA
TGTGCCTGGAGTAGTACGGGCTACGAGCAGTACTTC | CAWSSTGYEQYF | TRBV30 | NA | TRBJ2-7 | NA
TGCGCCAGCAGCCAAGTGGCGGGGGGGCCCTACAATGAGCAGTTCTTC | CASSQVAGGPYNEQFF | TRBV4-1 | TRBD2 | TRBJ2-1 | few
TGTGCCAGCACCCTGTTGGGGGGATTCTACGAGCAGTACTTC | CASTLLGGFYEQYF | TRBV11-2 | NA | TRBJ2-7 | NA
TGTGCCAGCTCACCATCGACAGGGGGCGTTCGGGCTGAAGCTTTCTTT | CASSPSTGGVRAEAFF | TRBV18 | TRBD1 | TRBJ1-1 | NA
TGTGCCAGCAGCTTAGTTTCCGGGGGGAGACATGAGCAGTTCTTC | CASSLVSGGRHEQFF | TRBV11-3 | TRBD2 | TRBJ2-1 | NA
TGTGCCAGCAGCCGAGCGGGTGCCATCTACGAGCAGTACTTC | CASSRAGAIYEQYF | TRBV14 | NA | TRBJ2-7 | NA
TGTGCCAGCAGCGAAGGACTATCTAGCACAGATACGCAGTATTTT | CASSEGLSSTDTQYF | TRBV5-4 | NA | TRBJ2-3 | NA
TGCGCCAGCAGCCCCAACAGGGGGCCTAGTTCACCCCTCCACTTT | CASSPNRGPSSPLHF | TRBV4-3 | TRBD1 | TRBJ1-6 | NA
TGTGCCAGCAGCTTAGACGACTGGCTGGGGTACAATGAGCAGTTCTTC | CASSLDDWLGYNEQFF | TRBV11-2 | NA | TRBJ2-1 | NA
TGTGCCAGCAGTGAAAATGGGGACATCCGGAAGATGAACACTGAAGCTTTCTTT | CASSENGDIRKMNTEAFF | TRBV2 | NA | TRBJ1-1 | NA
TGTGCCATCAGTCTATTCTCGGCCCGAGGAAACACCATATATTTT | CAISLFSARGNTIYF | TRBV10-3 | NA | TRBJ1-3 | NA
TGTGCCAGCTCACCACCTACCGCAAGGGGCTTTGGCTACACCTTC | CASSPPTARGFGYTF | TRBV18 | NA | TRBJ1-2 | NA
TGTGCCAGCAGCTTTACCGGGGGACTAGCCAAAAACATTCAGTACTTC | CASSFTGGLAKNIQYF | TRBV5-5 | NA | TRBJ2-4 | once
TGTGCCAGCAGCAAAAAGGGGGCCTTGCTTCGGGACGAAAAACTGTTTTTT | CASSKKGALLRDEKLFF | TRBV21-1 | NA | TRBJ1-4 | once
TGTGCCAGCAGTAGCCAAAGCGAAGGGAATGAGCAGTTCTTC | CASSSQSEGNEQFF | TRBV2 | NA | TRBJ2-1 | NA
TGTGCCTGGAGCCCGGGGTCCGCGCCCCAGCATTTT | CAWSPGSAPQHF | TRBV30 | NA | TRBJ1-5 | NA
TGTGCCATCAGTGAGCAAGGACAGGGATCGGGCTACACCTTC | CAISEQGQGSGYTF | TRBV10-3 | TRBD1 | TRBJ1-2 | NA
TGTGCCAGCAGTTATCGACAGGGTGGGCACACTGAAGCTTTCTTT | CASSYRQGGHTEAFF | TRBV6-6 | TRBD1 | TRBJ1-1 | NA
TGCAGCGCCGGGGTAGTGGGGGCCACAGATACGCAGTATTTT | CSAGVVGATDTQYF | TRBV29-1 | NA | TRBJ2-3 | NA
TGTGCCAGCAGTTTCGCCGGGACAGCGGCTGAAGCTTTCTTT | CASSFAGTAAEAFF | TRBV27 | TRBD1 | TRBJ1-1 | NA
TGCGCCAGCAGCCCTGGGGGCAGGGTGGCCAAAAACATTCAGTACTTC | CASSPGGRVAKNIQYF | TRBV5-1 | NA | TRBJ2-4 | NA
TGTGCCATCAGCGAGGGACAGCTCAATCAGCCCCAGCATTTT | CAISEGQLNQPQHF | TRBV10-3 | TRBD1 | TRBJ1-5 | NA
TGCGCCAGCAGTGGGGCATACGAGCAGTACTTC | CASSGAYEQYF | TRBV10-2 | NA | TRBJ2-7 | NA
TGTGCCAGCAGTTACTCCGGAGACAGGGACTATGGCTACACCTTC | CASSYSGDRDYGYTF | TRBV6-5 | TRBD1 | TRBJ1-2 | NA
TGTGCCAGCAGTTACGGTCAGATAAACTATGGCTACACCTTC | CASSYGQINYGYTF | TRBV6-5 | NA | TRBJ1-2 | NA
TGTGCCTGGAGAACAGGGGGCGAGGGTGAAAAACTGTTTTTT | CAWRTGGEGEKLFF | TRBV30 | TRBD1 | TRBJ1-4 | NA
TGTGCCATCAGTGAGAGGGAGGAAAAGAACACTGAAGCTTTCTTT | CAISEREEKNTEAFF | TRBV10-3 | NA | TRBJ1-1 | NA
TGTGCCAGCAGCCCGCAAGACTACGAGCAGTACTTC | CASSPQDYEQYF | TRBV7-9 | NA | TRBJ2-7 | NA
TGTGCCAGCAGTGAACCGGTACAGGGGTCATTAGGGGCCTACGAGCAGTACTTC | CASSEPVQGSLGAYEQYF | TRBV6-1 | TRBD1 | TRBJ2-7 | NA
TGTGCCAGCAGTGAAGCTACAGGTCGGGGGTACTCACCCCTCCACTTT | CASSEATGRGYSPLHF | TRBV6-1 | NA | TRBJ1-6 | NA
TGTGCCAGCAAGATGACGGGGGGGGTAGCTTCACCCCTCCACTTT | CASKMTGGVASPLHF | TRBV2 | NA | TRBJ1-6 | NA
TGTGCCTGGGGACTTGGGGGAACTAATGAAAAACTGTTTTTT | CAWGLGGTNEKLFF | TRBV30 | NA | TRBJ1-4 | NA
TGTGCCAGTAGTAAAGCCAGGACAGGGGCACTTCAGCCCCAGCATTTT | CASSKARTGALQPQHF | TRBV19 | TRBD1 | TRBJ1-5 | NA